The rows below give T cell receptor beta chains drawn from one sample of a study of T-cell memory formation after mild COVID-19. One entry per CDR3 protein, called by TCRdb with MiXCR from the 5' RACE reads. The data hold approximately 290,000 distinct CDR3 sequences, with less than 20% observed a single time. Sequenced: PBMCs or a T cell subset sorted from them (not recorded which). Every receptor here comes from a man aged 18 to 30 who had mild COVID-19 (a few samples of this study predate the infection). Cell type and time point are not known. The CDR3 runs from the conserved cysteine through the conserved F or W. The D gene is left open where the match is weak. Expanded clones get a size class; other rows say once, few or many, or leave the size out.

TRBV7-9	TRBJ2-3	once	TRBD1	CASSFTGGISTDTQYF	TGTGCCAGCAGCTTTACAGGGGGCATTAGCACAGATACGCAGTATTTT
TRBV6-2/TRBV6-3	TRBJ2-5	.	TRBD2	CASRTPSAELADQETQYF	TGTGCCAGCAGAACCCCGAGTGCCGAACTAGCGGACCAAGAGACCCAGTACTTC
TRBV6-2/TRBV6-3	TRBJ2-7	.	TRBD2	CASSWSGGAPYEQYF	TGTGCCAGCAGTTGGAGCGGGGGGGCCCCCTACGAGCAGTACTTC
TRBV7-2	TRBJ1-5	many	.	CASSPPPASNQPQHF	TGTGCCAGCAGCCCCCCCCCCGCCTCAAATCAGCCCCAGCATTTT
TRBV5-4	TRBJ2-1	few	TRBD2	CASSLGGADNEQFF	TGTGCCAGCAGCCTCGGGGGGGCCGACAATGAGCAGTTCTTC
TRBV28	TRBJ1-2	.	.	CASSGWGVPYGYTF	TGTGCCAGCAGTGGATGGGGGGTCCCCTATGGCTACACCTTC
TRBV10-3	TRBJ2-3	.	TRBD2	CAISQASGATDTQYF	TGTGCCATCAGTCAAGCTAGCGGTGCCACAGATACGCAGTATTTT
TRBV7-2	TRBJ2-3	.	.	CASSFRTGYADTQYF	TGTGCCAGCAGCTTCAGGACTGGGTACGCCGATACGCAGTATTTT
TRBV5-1	TRBJ2-6	.	TRBD1	CASSLGQGNSGANVLTF	TGCGCCAGCAGCTTGGGACAGGGGAACTCTGGGGCCAACGTCCTGACTTTC
TRBV7-9	TRBJ2-7	few	TRBD1	CASSSGTGLNEQYF	TGTGCCAGCAGCTCCGGGACAGGGTTGAACGAGCAGTACTTC
TRBV4-3	TRBJ1-1	.	TRBD1	CASSQSETGTGRAFF	TGCGCCAGCAGCCAATCAGAGACAGGGACCGGGCGAGCTTTCTTT
TRBV4-3	TRBJ2-5	few	.	CASSQDFGGETQYF	TGCGCCAGCAGCCAAGATTTCGGCGGGGAGACCCAGTACTTC
TRBV14	TRBJ1-6	.	.	CASSQIVVSPLHF	TGTGCCAGCAGCCAGATCGTAGTGTCACCCCTCCACTTT
TRBV4-2	TRBJ2-4	few	.	CASSQRGLGNIQYF	TGTGCCAGCAGCCAAAGGGGTCTAGGAAACATTCAGTACTTC
TRBV2	TRBJ2-2	.	TRBD1	CASTPPRRQGNTGELFF	TGTGCCAGCACCCCGCCCCGAAGACAGGGGAACACCGGGGAGCTGTTTTTT
TRBV5-1	TRBJ1-2	.	.	CASSPTDDYGYTF	TGCGCCAGCAGCCCGACAGACGACTATGGCTACACCTTC
TRBV24-1	TRBJ2-2	.	.	CATSTGWGTGELFF	TGTGCCACCAGTACAGGATGGGGAACCGGGGAGCTGTTTTTT
TRBV20-1	TRBJ1-6	many	TRBD1	CSAPTGGINSPLHF	TGCAGTGCTCCGACAGGGGGCATAAATTCACCCCTCCACTTT
TRBV6-2/TRBV6-3	TRBJ1-6	.	.	CASTEERGNSPLHF	TGTGCCAGCACCGAGGAACGGGGTAATTCACCCCTCCACTTT
TRBV29-1	TRBJ2-3	.	TRBD2	CSVERGLAPLTQYF	TGCAGCGTCGAGCGGGGACTAGCCCCTCTTACGCAGTATTTT
TRBV7-2	TRBJ2-3	few	TRBD2	CASIRTSSTDTQYF	TGTGCCAGCATCAGGACTAGTTCTACAGATACGCAGTATTTT
TRBV7-6	TRBJ2-1	.	.	CASSLRTGSSYNEQFF	TGTGCCAGCAGCCTCCGGACGGGTAGCTCCTACAATGAGCAGTTCTTC
TRBV28	TRBJ1-2	.	.	CASSLVTDGFGAGYTF	TGTGCCAGCAGTTTAGTGACGGACGGGTTTGGAGCTGGCTACACCTTC
TRBV6-2/TRBV6-3	TRBJ2-2	few	.	CATTRRGYLTGELFF	TGTGCCACCACGAGACGGGGGTACCTCACCGGGGAGCTGTTTTTT
TRBV6-4	TRBJ2-3	few	.	CASSEFSTDTQYF	TGTGCCAGCAGTGAGTTTAGCACAGATACGCAGTATTTT
TRBV5-1	TRBJ1-1	few	.	CASSLLGGGNTEAFF	TGCGCCAGCAGCCTTCTTGGTGGCGGGAACACTGAAGCTTTCTTT
TRBV10-3	TRBJ1-5	.	.	CAISETVSNQPQHF	TGTGCCATCAGTGAAACGGTTAGCAATCAGCCCCAGCATTTT
TRBV10-3	TRBJ2-2	.	TRBD1	CAIRGQGEGELFF	TGTGCCATCAGGGGACAGGGCGAGGGCGAGCTGTTTTTT
TRBV4-3	TRBJ2-3	many	.	CASSLRTATDTQYF	TGCGCCAGCAGCTTAAGGACGGCGACAGATACGCAGTATTTT
TRBV11-2	TRBJ1-5	.	.	CASSSSRDLPQHF	TGTGCCAGCAGTTCTAGCAGGGATCTGCCCCAGCATTTT
TRBV5-1	TRBJ2-3	many	.	CASSGGAQDTQYF	TGCGCCAGCAGCGGGGGGGCCCAAGATACGCAGTATTTT
TRBV6-5	TRBJ2-1	.	TRBD2	CASTSTSGGRNEQFF	TGTGCCAGCACCTCGACTAGCGGGGGGCGGAATGAGCAGTTCTTC
TRBV3-1	TRBJ2-7	few	TRBD1	CASSQGQGFDEQYF	TGTGCCAGCAGCCAAGGACAGGGCTTTGACGAGCAGTACTTC
TRBV7-2	TRBJ2-3	many	.	CASSPDSSTDTQYF	TGTGCCAGCAGCCCGGACTCTAGCACAGATACGCAGTATTTT
TRBV7-8	TRBJ2-2	few	.	CASSSFGTGELFF	TGTGCCAGCAGCTCTTTCGGGACCGGGGAGCTGTTTTTT
TRBV5-1	TRBJ1-1	few	TRBD1	CASSEQGTEAFF	TGCGCCAGCAGCGAACAGGGGACTGAAGCTTTCTTT
TRBV12-3/TRBV12-4	TRBJ2-2	few	.	CASTRGNGELFF	TGTGCCAGCACCCGAGGAAACGGGGAGCTGTTTTTT
TRBV5-1	TRBJ2-3	.	.	CASSRGAGSITDTQYF	TGCGCCAGCAGCCGGGGGGCCGGGTCGATCACAGATACGCAGTATTTT
TRBV7-8	TRBJ1-4	once	TRBD1	CASSLAATGASNEKLFF	TGTGCCAGCAGCTTAGCGGCCACAGGGGCATCTAATGAAAAACTGTTTTTT
TRBV7-2	TRBJ2-5	.	.	CASSLQHSQETQYF	TGTGCCAGCAGCTTACAGCACTCTCAAGAGACCCAGTACTTC
TRBV4-2	TRBJ1-5	many	.	CASSQEGQPQHF	TGCGCCAGCAGCCAAGAGGGTCAGCCCCAGCATTTT
TRBV23-1	TRBJ2-2	many	TRBD1	CASSQSGTGTTGELFF	TGCGCCAGCAGTCAATCGGGGACAGGGACCACCGGGGAGCTGTTTTTT
TRBV7-3	TRBJ2-3	few	.	CASSLRSGSADTQYF	TGTGCCAGCAGCCTCCGGTCGGGTTCTGCAGATACGCAGTATTTT
TRBV5-6	TRBJ1-1	.	.	CASSQLQGEAFF	TGTGCCAGCAGCCAATTGCAGGGTGAAGCTTTCTTT
TRBV5-5	TRBJ1-1	few	.	CASSFVYGMNTEAFF	TGTGCCAGCAGCTTCGTCTACGGAATGAACACTGAAGCTTTCTTT
TRBV4-2	TRBJ2-3	few	.	CASSQVGAGADTQYF	TGTGCCAGCAGCCAAGTAGGCGCAGGGGCAGATACGCAGTATTTT
TRBV7-3	TRBJ2-1	.	TRBD2	CASSDTSGSAGAQFF	TGTGCCAGCAGCGATACTAGCGGGTCCGCAGGGGCGCAGTTCTTC
TRBV5-1	TRBJ1-6	few	.	CASSLATGYNSPLHF	TGCGCCAGCAGCTTGGCCACGGGGTATAATTCACCCCTCCACTTT
TRBV27	TRBJ2-7	few	TRBD1	CASTGQGAYEQYF	TGTGCCAGCACAGGACAGGGGGCTTACGAGCAGTACTTC
TRBV20-1	TRBJ1-6	few	.	CSARGGFEDGRNSPLHF	TGCAGTGCTAGAGGTGGATTTGAGGACGGACGTAATTCACCCCTCCACTTT
TRBV6-5	TRBJ2-7	few	.	CASSYSSGPGGSEQYF	TGTGCCAGCAGTTACTCGAGCGGGCCCGGGGGTAGCGAGCAGTACTTC
TRBV4-2	TRBJ1-1	.	.	CASSQDRRTVLNTEAFF	TGTGCCAGCAGCCAAGATCGAAGGACAGTCCTGAACACTGAAGCTTTCTTT
TRBV5-1	TRBJ2-5	few	.	CASSLAPQIQETQYF	TGCGCCAGCAGCTTGGCCCCACAGATACAAGAGACCCAGTACTTC
TRBV3-1	TRBJ2-3	many	TRBD2	CASSQKGLAGGLRTDTQYF	TGTGCCAGCAGCCAAAAGGGACTAGCGGGGGGCCTTCGAACAGATACGCAGTATTTT
TRBV29-1	TRBJ2-7	few	TRBD1	CSVEGQGETYEQYF	TGCAGCGTTGAGGGACAGGGCGAGACCTACGAGCAGTACTTC
TRBV4-3	TRBJ2-3	.	TRBD2	CASSQDFLAGTSTDTQYF	TGCGCCAGCAGCCAAGATTTCCTAGCGGGTACTAGCACAGATACGCAGTATTTT
TRBV7-8	TRBJ2-5	.	TRBD2	CASSPPGLAGGRWETQYF	TGTGCCAGCAGCCCGCCGGGACTAGCGGGGGGGCGGTGGGAGACCCAGTACTTC
TRBV3-1	TRBJ2-5	many	.	CASSLTASGQETQYF	TGTGCCAGCAGCCTCACCGCCAGCGGGCAAGAGACCCAGTACTTC
TRBV7-6	TRBJ1-2	.	.	CASSAREYYGYTF	TGTGCCAGCAGCGCCCGAGAATACTATGGCTACACCTTC